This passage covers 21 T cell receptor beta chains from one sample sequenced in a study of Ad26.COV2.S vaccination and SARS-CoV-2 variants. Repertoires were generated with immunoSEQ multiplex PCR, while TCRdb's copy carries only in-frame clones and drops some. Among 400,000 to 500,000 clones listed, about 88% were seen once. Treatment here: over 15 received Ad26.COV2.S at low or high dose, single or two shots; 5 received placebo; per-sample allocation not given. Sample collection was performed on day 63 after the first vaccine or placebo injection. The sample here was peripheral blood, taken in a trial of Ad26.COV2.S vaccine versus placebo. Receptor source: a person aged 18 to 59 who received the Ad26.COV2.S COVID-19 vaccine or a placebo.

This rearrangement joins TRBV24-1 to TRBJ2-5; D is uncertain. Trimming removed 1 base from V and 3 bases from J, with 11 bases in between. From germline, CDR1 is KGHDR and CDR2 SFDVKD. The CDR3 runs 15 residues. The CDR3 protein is CATSDLADPEETQYF. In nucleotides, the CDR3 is TGTGCCACCAGTGATTTAGCCGATCCGGAAGAGACCCAGTACTTC.

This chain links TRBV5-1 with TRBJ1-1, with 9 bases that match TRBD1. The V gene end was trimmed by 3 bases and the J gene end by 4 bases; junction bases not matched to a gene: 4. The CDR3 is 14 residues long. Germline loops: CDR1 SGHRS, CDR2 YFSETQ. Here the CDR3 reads CASSSGTGSTEAFF. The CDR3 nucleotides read TGCGCCAGCAGCTCCGGGACAGGGAGCACTGAAGCTTTCTTT.

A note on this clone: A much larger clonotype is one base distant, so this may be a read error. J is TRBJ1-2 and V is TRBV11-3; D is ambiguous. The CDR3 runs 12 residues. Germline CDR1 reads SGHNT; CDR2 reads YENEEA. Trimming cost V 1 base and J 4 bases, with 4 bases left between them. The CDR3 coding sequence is TGTGCCAGCAGCTTAGGGGGCTATGGCTACACCTTC. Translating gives CASSLGGYGYTF.

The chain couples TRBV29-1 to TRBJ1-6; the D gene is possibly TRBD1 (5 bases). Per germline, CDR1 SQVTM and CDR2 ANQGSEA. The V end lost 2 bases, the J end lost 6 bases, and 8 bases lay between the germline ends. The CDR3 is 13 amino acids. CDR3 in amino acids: CSVETGPNSPLHF. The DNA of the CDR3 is TGCAGCGTTGAAACGGGGCCTAATTCACCCCTCCACTTT.

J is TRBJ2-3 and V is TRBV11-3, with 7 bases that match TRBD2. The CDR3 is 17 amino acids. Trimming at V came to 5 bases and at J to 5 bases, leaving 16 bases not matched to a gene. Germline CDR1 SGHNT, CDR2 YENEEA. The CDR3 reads CASSPSGFERAGDTQYF. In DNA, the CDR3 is TGTGCCAGCAGCCCTAGCGGTTTTGAGAGGGCGGGAGATACGCAGTATTTT. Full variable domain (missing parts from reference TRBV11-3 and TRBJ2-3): EAGVVQSPRYKIIEKKQPVAFWCNPISGHNTLYWYLQNLGQGPELLIRYENEEAVDDSQLPKDRFSAERLKGVDSTLKIQPAELGDSAVYLCASSPSGFERAGDTQYFGPGTRLTVL.

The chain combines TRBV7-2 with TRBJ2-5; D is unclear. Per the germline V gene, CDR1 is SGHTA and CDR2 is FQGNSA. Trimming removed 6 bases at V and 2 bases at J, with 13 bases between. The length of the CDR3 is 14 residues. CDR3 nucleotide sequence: TGTGCCAGCAGTCGTTACTCCATACAAGAGACCCAGTACTTC. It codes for CASSRYSIQETQYF.

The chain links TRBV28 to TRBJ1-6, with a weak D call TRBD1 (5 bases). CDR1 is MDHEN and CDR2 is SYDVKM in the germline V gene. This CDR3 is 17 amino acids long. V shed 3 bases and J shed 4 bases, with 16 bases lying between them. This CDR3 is CASSFPGRALYNSPLHF. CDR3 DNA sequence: TGTGCCAGCAGTTTCCCGGGACGGGCACTTTATAATTCACCCCTCCACTTT. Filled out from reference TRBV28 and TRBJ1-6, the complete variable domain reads DVKVTQSSRYLVKRTGEKVFLECVQDMDHENMFWYRQDPGLGLRLIYFSYDVKMKEKGDIPEGYSVSREKKERFSLILESASTNQTSMYLCASSFPGRALYNSPLHFGNGTRLTVT.

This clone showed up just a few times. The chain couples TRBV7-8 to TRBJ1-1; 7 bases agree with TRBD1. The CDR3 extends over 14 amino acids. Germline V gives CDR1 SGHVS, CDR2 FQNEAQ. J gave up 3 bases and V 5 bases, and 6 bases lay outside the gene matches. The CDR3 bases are TGTGCCAGCAGCCTTCTAGGGACAGACACTGAAGCTTTCTTT. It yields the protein CASSLLGTDTEAFF.

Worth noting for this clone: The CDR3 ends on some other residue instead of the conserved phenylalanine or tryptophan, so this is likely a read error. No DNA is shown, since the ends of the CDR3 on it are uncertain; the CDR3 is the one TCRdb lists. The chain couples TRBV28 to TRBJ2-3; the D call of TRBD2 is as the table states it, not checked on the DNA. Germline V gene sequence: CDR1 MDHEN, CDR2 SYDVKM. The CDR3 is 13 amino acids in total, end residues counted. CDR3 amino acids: CASKDRRGGQQRL.

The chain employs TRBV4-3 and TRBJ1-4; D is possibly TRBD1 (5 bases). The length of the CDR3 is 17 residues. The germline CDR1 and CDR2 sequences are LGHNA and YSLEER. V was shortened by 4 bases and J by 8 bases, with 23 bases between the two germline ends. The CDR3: CASSLGPPSADEEKLFF. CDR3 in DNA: TGCGCCAGCAGCCTGGGACCGCCCTCGGCGGACGAAGAAAAACTGTTTTTT.

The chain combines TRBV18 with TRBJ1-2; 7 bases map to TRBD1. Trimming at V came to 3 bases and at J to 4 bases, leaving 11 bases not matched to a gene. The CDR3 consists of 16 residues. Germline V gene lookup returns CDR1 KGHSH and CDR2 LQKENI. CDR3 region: CASSPDRDRNSYGYTF. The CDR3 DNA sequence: TGTGCCAGCTCACCCGACAGGGACCGAAATTCCTATGGCTACACCTTC.

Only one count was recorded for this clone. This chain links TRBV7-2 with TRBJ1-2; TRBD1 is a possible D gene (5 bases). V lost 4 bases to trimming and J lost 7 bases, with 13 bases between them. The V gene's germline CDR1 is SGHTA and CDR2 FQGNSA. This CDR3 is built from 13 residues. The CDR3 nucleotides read TGTGCCAGCAGCTCCCTCAGGAGGGGTGGCTACACCTTC. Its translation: CASSSLRRGGYTF.

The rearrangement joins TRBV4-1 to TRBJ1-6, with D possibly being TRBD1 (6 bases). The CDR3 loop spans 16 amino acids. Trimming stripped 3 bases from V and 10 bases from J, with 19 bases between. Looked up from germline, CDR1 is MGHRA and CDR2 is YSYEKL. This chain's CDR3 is CASSQEPGAERSPLHF. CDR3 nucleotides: TGCGCCAGCAGCCAGGAACCGGGGGCAGAGAGGTCACCCCTCCACTTT.

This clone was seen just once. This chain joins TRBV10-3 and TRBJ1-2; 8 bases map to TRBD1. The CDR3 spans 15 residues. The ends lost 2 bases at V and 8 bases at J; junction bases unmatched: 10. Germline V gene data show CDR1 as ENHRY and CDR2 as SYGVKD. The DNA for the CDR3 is TGTGCCATCAGTGAGGCCGAGAGGGACAGGAGAGGCTACACCTTC. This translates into CAISEAERDRRGYTF.

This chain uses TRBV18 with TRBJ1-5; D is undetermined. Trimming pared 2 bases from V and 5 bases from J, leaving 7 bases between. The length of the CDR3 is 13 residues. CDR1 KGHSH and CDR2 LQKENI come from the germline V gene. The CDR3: CASSPRVDQPQHF. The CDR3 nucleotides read TGTGCCAGCTCACCAAGGGTTGATCAGCCCCAGCATTTT.

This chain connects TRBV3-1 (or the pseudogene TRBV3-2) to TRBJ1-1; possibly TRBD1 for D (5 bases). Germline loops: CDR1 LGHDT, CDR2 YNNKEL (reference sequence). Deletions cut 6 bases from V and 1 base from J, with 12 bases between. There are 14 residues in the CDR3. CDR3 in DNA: TGTGCCAGCAGATTGCAGGGACCGAACACTGAAGCTTTCTTT. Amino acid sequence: CASRLQGPNTEAFF.

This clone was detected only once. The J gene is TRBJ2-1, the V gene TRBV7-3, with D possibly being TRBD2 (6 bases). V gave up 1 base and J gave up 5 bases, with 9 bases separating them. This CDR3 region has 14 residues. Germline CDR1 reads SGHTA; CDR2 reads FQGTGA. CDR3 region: CASSLSGMNNEQFF. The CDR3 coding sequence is TGTGCCAGCAGCTTAAGCGGGATGAACAATGAGCAGTTCTTC.

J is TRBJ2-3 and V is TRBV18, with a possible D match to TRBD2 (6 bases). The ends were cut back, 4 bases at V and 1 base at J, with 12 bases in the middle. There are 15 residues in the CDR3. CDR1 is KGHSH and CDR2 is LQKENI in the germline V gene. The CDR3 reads CASSQWEVGTDTQYF. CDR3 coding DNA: TGTGCCAGCTCACAGTGGGAGGTTGGCACAGATACGCAGTATTTT. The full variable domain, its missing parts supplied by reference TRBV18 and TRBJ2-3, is NAGVMQNPRHLVRRRGQEARLRCSPMKGHSHVYWYRQLPEEGLKFMVYLQKENIIDESGMPKERFSAEFPKEGPSILRIQQVVRGDSAAYFCASSQWEVGTDTQYFGPGTRLTVL.

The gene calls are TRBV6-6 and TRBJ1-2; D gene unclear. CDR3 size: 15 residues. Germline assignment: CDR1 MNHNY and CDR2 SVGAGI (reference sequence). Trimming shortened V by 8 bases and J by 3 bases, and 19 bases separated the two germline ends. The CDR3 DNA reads TGTGCCAGCCGCTTAGGTACGGTTGGCTACTATGGCTACACCTTC. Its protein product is CASRLGTVGYYGYTF.

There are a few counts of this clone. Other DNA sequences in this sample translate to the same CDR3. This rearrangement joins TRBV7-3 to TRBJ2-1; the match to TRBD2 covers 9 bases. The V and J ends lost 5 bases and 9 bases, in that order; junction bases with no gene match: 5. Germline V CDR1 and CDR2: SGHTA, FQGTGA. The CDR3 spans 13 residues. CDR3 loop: CASSIYSGSEQFF. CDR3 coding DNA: TGTGCCAGCAGCATATATAGCGGGAGTGAGCAGTTCTTC. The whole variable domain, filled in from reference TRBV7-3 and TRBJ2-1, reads GAGVSQTPSNKVTEKGKYVELRCDPISGHTALYWYRQSLGQGPEFLIYFQGTGAADDSGLPNDRFFAVRPEGSVSTLKIQRTERGDSAVYLCASSIYSGSEQFFGPGTRLTVL.

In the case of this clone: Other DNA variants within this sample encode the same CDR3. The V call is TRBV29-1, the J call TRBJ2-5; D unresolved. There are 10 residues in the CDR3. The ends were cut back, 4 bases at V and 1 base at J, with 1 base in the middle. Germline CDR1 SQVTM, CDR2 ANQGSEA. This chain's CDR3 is CSVGQETQYF. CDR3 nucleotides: TGCAGCGTTGGCCAAGAGACCCAGTACTTC.